This T cell receptor (beta chain) is drawn from a study of blood T cell repertoires in COVID-19. CDR1 is SGHNT, CDR2 YYREEE, per germline (reference sequence). Trimming cost V 4 bases and J 3 bases, with 8 bases left between them. The CDR3 is 13 amino acids. Authors' analysis steps: The authors estimated nucleated cell counts from reference gene primer amplification. Here immunoSEQ multiplex PCR was the method, and the copy in TCRdb shows in-frame clones only, minus some. Clonal size and the V and J genes are those of that table, whereas D and trimming came from the DNA. The sample consists of under 200,000 clones, roughly four fifths of them appearing once.

The material sequenced was peripheral blood. The receptor was derived from a woman older than 75 with acute or convalescent COVID-19. V is TRBV5-4 and J is TRBJ1-3; maybe TRBD1 (5 bases). DNA for the CDR3: TGTGCCAGCAGCATTCAGGGTGGAAACACCATATATTTT. It encodes CASSIQGGNTIYF. The variable domain in full, completed from reference TRBV5-4 and TRBJ1-3, reads ETGVTQSPTHLIKTRGQQVTLRCSSQSGHNTVSWYQQALGQGPQFIFQYYREEENGRGNFPPRFSGLQFPNYSSELNVNALELDDSALYLCASSIQGGNTIYFGEGSWLTVV.